The next 5 T cell receptor beta chains were all read from a single sample in a study of T cells in localized non-small cell lung cancer. Method: immunoSEQ multiplex PCR; TCRdb's copy keeps in-frame clones and lacks some. The sample shows 1,500 or so clones, 36% of them seen only once. Material: lung tumor tissue, obtained before any cancer treatment. The receptor source for this set is a woman aged 40-69 years with stage II lung adenocarcinoma.

V usage is TRBV6-8 and J usage is TRBJ2-2; 9 bases are shared with TRBD1. V shed 5 bases, J shed 4 bases, and the junction held 8 bases outside the gene matches. The CDR3 totals 16 residues. The germline V gene has CDR1 MNHGY and CDR2 SAAAGT. This CDR3 is CASSRTGQGFTGELFF. The CDR3 bases are TGTGCCAGCAGTCGAACGGGACAGGGATTCACCGGGGAGCTGTTTTTT.

This clone occurred a few times. DNA of the CDR3: TGTGCCAGCAGCCCCGGGACGGTTGGCGGGGAGCTGTTTTTT. This codes for CASSPGTVGGELFF. The chain has TRBV7-1 and TRBJ2-2, with D possibly being TRBD1 or TRBD2 (5 bases each). TRBV7-1 qualifies as an ORF whose function is uncertain. With 5 bases removed from V and 7 bases from J, the gap between germline ends came to 14 bases. This CDR3 spans 14 amino acids.

The chain uses TRBV5-1 and TRBJ2-6, with D perhaps TRBD2 (5 bases). Deletions cut 1 base from V and 1 base from J, with 6 bases between. CDR3 length: 15 residues. Looked up from germline, CDR1 is SGHRS and CDR2 is YFSETQ. The chain's CDR3 is CASSLRRSGANVLTF. Written as DNA, the CDR3 is TGCGCCAGCAGCTTGAGGAGGTCTGGGGCCAACGTCCTGACTTTC.

This chain links TRBV6-8 with TRBJ2-2; TRBD1 matches at 10 bases. This CDR3 is built from 15 residues. Germline V gene sequence: CDR1 MNHGY, CDR2 SAAAGT. V gave up 6 bases and J gave up 4 bases; unmatched junction bases: 5. The CDR3 bases are TGTGCCAGCAGGACAGGGGGCGCAGGCACCGGGGAGCTGTTTTTT. Amino acid sequence: CASRTGGAGTGELFF.

This clone has just a few counts. This chain links TRBV11-3 with TRBJ2-7; D is possibly TRBD2 (5 bases). Looked up from germline, CDR1 is SGHNT and CDR2 is YENEEA. This CDR3 is built from 15 residues. Trimming left V 2 bases short and J 7 bases short, with 18 bases between. DNA for the CDR3: TGTGCCAGCAGCTTACTCGGGATCCAACTCGAGGAGCAGTACTTC. It specifies CASSLLGIQLEEQYF.